This T cell receptor (beta chain) emerged from a study of T cell repertoires in cytomegalovirus infection. A remark on this clonotype: What it binds is unknown.

The CDR3 extends over 16 amino acids. V shed 6 bases and J shed 2 bases, with 18 bases lying between them. CDR1 is MNHNS, CDR2 SASEGT, per germline. A single record per CDR3 protein comes from TCRdb applying MiXCR to the reads. The table shows about 900,000 distinct CDR3 sequences, with approximately 30% occurring only once. The chain employs TRBV6-1 and TRBJ2-3, with unresolved D. The source was cultured CD8+ T cells from PBMCs, collected from culture after CMV antigen stimulation. The sequence was collected from a human donor in good health (CMV status not recorded). Some clones in this sample may be carry-over from other donors' samples. CDR3: CASSALLETHTDTQYF. The CDR3 region has the DNA TGTGCCAGCAGCGCCCTCCTAGAAACCCACACAGATACGCAGTATTTT.